This T cell receptor beta chain was retrieved from a study of blood T cell repertoires in COVID-19. The CDR3 consists of 15 residues. The ends were cut back, 0 bases at V and 3 bases at J, with 13 bases in the middle. Germline values: CDR1 SGHNT, CDR2 YYREEE (reference sequence). In its sample, this clone was seen a few times. Method: immunoSEQ multiplex PCR; TCRdb's copy keeps in-frame clones and lacks some. Of under 75,000 clones listed, around 84% are singletons. Sequencing was performed on peripheral blood. The rearrangement joins TRBV5-4 to TRBJ2-7, with D maybe TRBD2 (7 bases). The source is a man aged 60-69 years with acute or convalescent COVID-19. The CDR3 sequence is CASSLGGGLGYEQYF. The DNA for the CDR3 is TGTGCCAGCAGCTTGGGGGGGGGCCTCGGCTACGAGCAGTACTTC.